The rows below give T cell receptor beta chains drawn from one sample of a study of identical twins. TCRdb analysed the 5' RACE reads with MiXCR anew, one entry per CDR3 protein. The sample has fewer than 550,000 distinct CDR3 sequences, 13% to 15% seen once. The same data also went into a second study, on yellow fever vaccine responses in identical twins.

The sequenced material came from CD4+ T cells sorted from blood. The receptors derive from a woman younger than 30 in good health. The CDR3 runs from the conserved cysteine through the conserved F or W. The D gene is left open where the match is weak. Clone size is given for some rows only: seen once, a few or many times, or a class if the clone is expanded.

CDR3aa: CASSLFREQETQYF
CDR3nt: TGCGCCAGCAGCTTGTTCCGGGAACAAGAGACCCAGTACTTC
j_gene: TRBJ2-5
abundance: few
v_gene: TRBV5-1
d_gene: NA

CDR3aa: CASLREGLGLAGGQYF
CDR3nt: TGTGCCAGCCTTCGGGAAGGGCTAGGACTAGCGGGAGGACAGTACTTC
j_gene: TRBJ2-7
abundance: NA
v_gene: TRBV7-9
d_gene: TRBD2

CDR3aa: CATSDSTTSGSNNEQFF
CDR3nt: TGTGCCACCAGTGATTCGACTACTAGCGGGAGTAACAATGAGCAGTTCTTC
j_gene: TRBJ2-1
abundance: few
v_gene: TRBV24-1
d_gene: TRBD2

CDR3aa: CASSFGQASYEQYF
CDR3nt: TGTGCCAGCAGTTTCGGGCAGGCTTCCTACGAGCAGTACTTC
j_gene: TRBJ2-7
abundance: NA
v_gene: TRBV12-3/TRBV12-4
d_gene: NA

CDR3aa: CASSLQGAGTEAFF
CDR3nt: TGTGCCAGCAGCTTACAGGGGGCCGGCACTGAAGCTTTCTTT
j_gene: TRBJ1-1
abundance: many
v_gene: TRBV12-3/TRBV12-4
d_gene: TRBD1

CDR3aa: CASSEEPRVREQFF
CDR3nt: TGCGCCAGCAGTGAGGAGCCTAGGGTCCGTGAGCAGTTCTTC
j_gene: TRBJ2-1
abundance: NA
v_gene: TRBV10-1
d_gene: NA

CDR3aa: CASSQGHWRMNTGELFF
CDR3nt: TGCGCCAGCAGCCAAGGTCACTGGCGGATGAACACCGGGGAGCTGTTTTTT
j_gene: TRBJ2-2
abundance: many
v_gene: TRBV4-1
d_gene: NA

CDR3aa: CASSAMPSADTQYF
CDR3nt: TGTGCCAGCAGTGCGATGCCATCCGCAGATACGCAGTATTTT
j_gene: TRBJ2-3
abundance: NA
v_gene: TRBV6-1
d_gene: NA

CDR3aa: CASSSSSGAPYEQYF
CDR3nt: TGTGCCAGCAGTTCCTCAAGCGGGGCCCCCTACGAGCAGTACTTC
j_gene: TRBJ2-7
abundance: NA
v_gene: TRBV28
d_gene: TRBD2

CDR3aa: CASSIDSGFEQFF
CDR3nt: TGTGCCAGCAGTATAGACAGTGGATTTGAGCAGTTCTTC
j_gene: TRBJ2-1
abundance: NA
v_gene: TRBV12-3/TRBV12-4
d_gene: NA

CDR3aa: CSANRDPGLRQETQYF
CDR3nt: TGCAGTGCCAATCGGGACCCCGGGCTGCGGCAAGAGACCCAGTACTTC
j_gene: TRBJ2-5
abundance: NA
v_gene: TRBV20-1
d_gene: NA

CDR3aa: CSARDMNSGANVLTF
CDR3nt: TGCAGTGCTAGAGACATGAACTCTGGGGCCAACGTCCTGACTTTC
j_gene: TRBJ2-6
abundance: few
v_gene: TRBV20-1
d_gene: NA

CDR3aa: CATSVLGNTGELFF
CDR3nt: TGTGCCACCAGTGTTTTGGGTAACACCGGGGAGCTGTTTTTT
j_gene: TRBJ2-2
abundance: few
v_gene: TRBV24-1
d_gene: NA

CDR3aa: CASSVRLGTEAFF
CDR3nt: TGCGCCAGCAGCGTACGCCTGGGGACTGAAGCTTTCTTT
j_gene: TRBJ1-1
abundance: few
v_gene: TRBV5-1
d_gene: NA

CDR3aa: CASSYHRSSNTGELFF
CDR3nt: TGTGCCAGCAGTTATCACAGGTCATCGAACACCGGGGAGCTGTTTTTT
j_gene: TRBJ2-2
abundance: NA
v_gene: TRBV6-5
d_gene: NA

CDR3aa: CASSPRLAGEHNEQFF
CDR3nt: TGTGCCAGCAGCCCGAGACTAGCGGGAGAACACAATGAGCAGTTCTTC
j_gene: TRBJ2-1
abundance: NA
v_gene: TRBV3-1
d_gene: TRBD2

CDR3aa: CASSIPGVNGYTF
CDR3nt: TGTGCCAGTAGTATACCAGGGGTGAATGGCTACACCTTC
j_gene: TRBJ1-2
abundance: NA
v_gene: TRBV19
d_gene: NA

CDR3aa: CASGGRREQFF
CDR3nt: TGTGCCAGCGGGGGTAGAAGGGAGCAGTTCTTC
j_gene: TRBJ2-1
abundance: NA
v_gene: TRBV6-5
d_gene: NA

CDR3aa: CSVALGVSSGSPQYF
CDR3nt: TGCAGCGTTGCACTGGGAGTGAGTTCGGGTTCGCCCCAGTACTTC
j_gene: TRBJ2-5
abundance: few
v_gene: TRBV29-1
d_gene: NA

CDR3aa: CASQSGRGYDTQYF
CDR3nt: TGCGCCAGCCAAAGCGGGAGAGGGTATGATACGCAGTATTTT
j_gene: TRBJ2-3
abundance: many
v_gene: TRBV10-2
d_gene: TRBD2

CDR3aa: CASRPSQWGSLYNEQFF
CDR3nt: TGTGCCAGCAGGCCTTCCCAATGGGGCAGTCTCTACAATGAGCAGTTCTTC
j_gene: TRBJ2-1
abundance: few
v_gene: TRBV27
d_gene: NA

CDR3aa: CASSPGGNEQYF
CDR3nt: TGTGCCAGCAGCCCTGGGGGGAACGAGCAGTACTTC
j_gene: TRBJ2-7
abundance: few
v_gene: TRBV3-1
d_gene: NA

CDR3aa: CSVERLAASYNEQFF
CDR3nt: TGCAGCGTTGAAAGACTAGCGGCCTCCTACAATGAGCAGTTCTTC
j_gene: TRBJ2-1
abundance: few
v_gene: TRBV29-1
d_gene: TRBD2

CDR3aa: CASSFGSGTYQETQYF
CDR3nt: TGCGCCAGCAGCTTCGGTAGCGGGACGTACCAAGAGACCCAGTACTTC
j_gene: TRBJ2-5
abundance: NA
v_gene: TRBV5-1
d_gene: TRBD2

CDR3aa: CASSRRVAVETQYF
CDR3nt: TGTGCCAGCAGCCGCCGGGTAGCAGTAGAGACCCAGTACTTC
j_gene: TRBJ2-5
abundance: many
v_gene: TRBV11-2
d_gene: NA

CDR3aa: CASSLATGSIPTEAFF
CDR3nt: TGTGCCAGCAGCTTGGCAACAGGGTCAATACCCACTGAAGCTTTCTTT
j_gene: TRBJ1-1
abundance: few
v_gene: TRBV5-6
d_gene: NA

CDR3aa: CASTLDWDQPQHF
CDR3nt: TGTGCCAGCACCCTTGACTGGGATCAGCCCCAGCATTTT
j_gene: TRBJ1-5
abundance: NA
v_gene: TRBV7-2
d_gene: NA

CDR3aa: CASSLASGTFYNEQFF
CDR3nt: TGCGCCAGCAGCTTGGCCTCAGGGACCTTCTACAATGAGCAGTTCTTC
j_gene: TRBJ2-1
abundance: NA
v_gene: TRBV5-1
d_gene: NA

CDR3aa: CASSRTSGRVYEQFF
CDR3nt: TGTGCCAGCAGTCGTACTAGCGGGAGGGTCTATGAGCAGTTCTTC
j_gene: TRBJ2-1
abundance: few
v_gene: TRBV6-1
d_gene: TRBD2

CDR3aa: CASSRGQGPSPLHF
CDR3nt: TGTGCCAGCAGCCGTGGACAGGGCCCCTCACCCCTCCACTTT
j_gene: TRBJ1-6
abundance: NA
v_gene: TRBV3-1
d_gene: TRBD1

CDR3aa: CSVERGVEGYTF
CDR3nt: TGCAGCGTTGAACGGGGGGTTGAAGGCTACACCTTC
j_gene: TRBJ1-2
abundance: NA
v_gene: TRBV29-1
d_gene: NA

CDR3aa: CASSQGTSGANEQFF
CDR3nt: TGTGCCAGCAGCCAAGGGACTAGCGGGGCCAATGAGCAGTTCTTC
j_gene: TRBJ2-1
abundance: few
v_gene: TRBV3-1
d_gene: TRBD2

CDR3aa: CASRDREAFF
CDR3nt: TGTGCCAGTAGAGACAGGGAAGCTTTCTTT
j_gene: TRBJ1-1
abundance: few
v_gene: TRBV15
d_gene: NA

CDR3aa: CATRGGQGAGNEQFF
CDR3nt: TGTGCCACCAGGGGGGGACAGGGGGCCGGTAATGAGCAGTTCTTC
j_gene: TRBJ2-1
abundance: NA
v_gene: TRBV2
d_gene: TRBD1

CDR3aa: CASSRTLTGANVLTF
CDR3nt: TGTGCCAGCAGCCGGACCCTCACTGGGGCCAACGTCCTGACTTTC
j_gene: TRBJ2-6
abundance: few
v_gene: TRBV3-1
d_gene: NA

CDR3aa: CASSSGPHNQPQHF
CDR3nt: TGTGCCAGCAGCTCCGGGCCCCACAATCAGCCCCAGCATTTT
j_gene: TRBJ1-5
abundance: few
v_gene: TRBV6-1
d_gene: NA

CDR3aa: CASNLLPPTGLSTDTQYF
CDR3nt: TGTGCCAGCAATCTCCTACCCCCGACAGGGCTCAGCACAGATACGCAGTATTTT
j_gene: TRBJ2-3
abundance: few
v_gene: TRBV5-5
d_gene: TRBD1

CDR3aa: CSARLAGEGDTQYF
CDR3nt: TGCAGTGCTAGACTGGCGGGGGAGGGAGATACGCAGTATTTT
j_gene: TRBJ2-3
abundance: NA
v_gene: TRBV20-1
d_gene: TRBD2

CDR3aa: CASGITGMGEKLFF
CDR3nt: TGTGCTAGTGGTATAACAGGGATGGGTGAAAAACTGTTTTTT
j_gene: TRBJ1-4
abundance: few
v_gene: TRBV12-5
d_gene: NA

CDR3aa: CASSYIVSIETQYF
CDR3nt: TGTGCCAGCAGTTACATCGTCTCCATAGAGACCCAGTACTTC
j_gene: TRBJ2-5
abundance: few
v_gene: TRBV6-5
d_gene: NA

CDR3aa: CASTFSDREGYEQYF
CDR3nt: TGTGCCAGCACCTTCTCGGACAGGGAGGGTTACGAGCAGTACTTC
j_gene: TRBJ2-7
abundance: NA
v_gene: TRBV3-1
d_gene: NA

CDR3aa: CASSRDGSFSGNTIYF
CDR3nt: TGTGCCAGCAGCAGGGACGGAAGTTTCTCTGGAAACACCATATATTTT
j_gene: TRBJ1-3
abundance: many
v_gene: TRBV12-3/TRBV12-4
d_gene: NA

CDR3aa: CSARQGVADTQYF
CDR3nt: TGCAGTGCTAGACAGGGGGTAGCGGATACGCAGTATTTT
j_gene: TRBJ2-3
abundance: NA
v_gene: TRBV20-1
d_gene: TRBD1

CDR3aa: CATKPNSWSDNEQFF
CDR3nt: TGTGCCACCAAGCCGAACAGCTGGTCTGACAATGAGCAGTTCTTC
j_gene: TRBJ2-1
abundance: few
v_gene: TRBV24-1
d_gene: NA

CDR3aa: CASRPGHPNTEAFF
CDR3nt: TGTGCCAGCAGGCCGGGACACCCGAACACTGAAGCTTTCTTT
j_gene: TRBJ1-1
abundance: few
v_gene: TRBV28
d_gene: NA

CDR3aa: CASSLLQAGGPYNEQFF
CDR3nt: TGCGCCAGCAGCTTGCTCCAGGCGGGAGGACCTTACAATGAGCAGTTCTTC
j_gene: TRBJ2-1
abundance: NA
v_gene: TRBV5-1
d_gene: TRBD2

CDR3aa: CASSPQGREFTEAFF
CDR3nt: TGTGCCAGCAGCCCACAGGGTAGGGAATTCACTGAAGCTTTCTTT
j_gene: TRBJ1-1
abundance: NA
v_gene: TRBV3-1
d_gene: NA

CDR3aa: CASSQDKESGSSYEQYF
CDR3nt: TGCGCCAGCAGCCAGGATAAGGAAAGCGGGAGCTCCTACGAGCAGTACTTC
j_gene: TRBJ2-7
abundance: few
v_gene: TRBV4-1
d_gene: TRBD2

CDR3aa: CASSRGQENTEAFF
CDR3nt: TGCGCCAGCAGCCGGGGACAGGAGAACACTGAAGCTTTCTTT
j_gene: TRBJ1-1
abundance: many
v_gene: TRBV5-1
d_gene: TRBD1

CDR3aa: CASSSTWGQPQHF
CDR3nt: TGTGCCAGCAGCTCCACTTGGGGTCAGCCCCAGCATTTT
j_gene: TRBJ1-5
abundance: few
v_gene: TRBV7-2
d_gene: NA

CDR3aa: CASSPKRQITDTQYF
CDR3nt: TGTGCCAGCTCACCAAAGCGCCAGATCACAGATACGCAGTATTTT
j_gene: TRBJ2-3
abundance: few
v_gene: TRBV18
d_gene: NA

CDR3aa: CASSLVFAWANTEAFF
CDR3nt: TGCGCCAGCAGCTTGGTGTTTGCATGGGCGAACACTGAAGCTTTCTTT
j_gene: TRBJ1-1
abundance: few
v_gene: TRBV5-1
d_gene: NA

CDR3aa: CASSILAGANTGELFF
CDR3nt: TGTGCCAGCAGCATACTAGCGGGGGCGAACACCGGGGAGCTGTTTTTT
j_gene: TRBJ2-2
abundance: NA
v_gene: TRBV7-8
d_gene: TRBD2

CDR3aa: CSARVPSEDVMNTQYF
CDR3nt: TGCAGTGCTAGAGTCCCTAGCGAAGACGTTATGAATACGCAGTATTTT
j_gene: TRBJ2-3
abundance: NA
v_gene: TRBV20-1
d_gene: NA